This T cell receptor (beta chain) was sequenced during a study of shared clonotypes between healthy human individuals (dated by TCRdb to 2020 to 2021). Looking at the study overall: A few men and a couple of women, aged 18 to 49 years, made up the cohort. To increase sequencing depth and limit assay-specific biases, TCR repertoire library preparation and sequencing were carried out by different laboratories using diverse techniques. For each donor, CD4 naive and CD4 memory were each given three plates, CD8 naive was given two plates, and CD8 memory was given one plate. Between about 0.94 and 8.9 billion PBMCs per donor were obtained by leukapheresis. The study deeply sequenced blood TCR repertoires of five healthy adults to estimate repertoire size and the extent of clonotype sharing between individuals.

Healthy HIV-negative adults with no recently reported acute infections or vaccinations were included as donors. Every donor was a Caucasian adult residing in Nashville, Tennessee, USA. Magnetic negative selection was used to enrich CD4+ T cells, after which naive cells were positively selected on CD45RA and the negative fraction became the memory subset. Blood was obtained by leukapheresis, after which PBMCs were separated by Ficoll-Histopaque density gradient centrifugation and cryopreserved in liquid nitrogen vapor phase. Analytical flow cytometry was used to check the purity and quantity of every magnetically sorted T cell population. Genomic DNA was isolated from each sorted fraction and quantified by UV absorbance on a Nanodrop 2000c. TCR CDR3 regions were amplified from genomic DNA by multiplex PCR using the deep immunoSEQ assay. Genomic DNA extracted from each cell subset was distributed evenly over all wells of several immunoSEQ 96-well plates, and each plate served as one replicate. Each replicate PCR for sorted subsets received about 220 ng genomic DNA, equal to roughly 30,000 T cell genomes. Purified libraries were measured with a Qubit 3.0 fluorometer, size-checked on a Bioanalyzer 2100, and measured again with the KAPA Library Quantification kit. Every immunoSEQ 96-well plate was sequenced on a dedicated single-read 150-cycle Illumina NextSeq 550 flow cell. The study's own analysis went as follows. Because the immunoSEQ output held only junctional sequences and lacked quality scores, the filtering could not match the filtering applied to full-length reads. Sequences were annotated with PyIR, a Python wrapper for IgBLAST v1.9, using IMGT germline references to assign V/J genes and CDR3. Reads with weak V/J assignments (E-value above 1e-6), missing CDR3, stop codons, out-of-frame junctions, or ambiguous translated residues were removed. A V3J clonotype was defined by an identical inferred V gene, J gene, and CDR3 amino acid sequence. To compute the percentage overlap between repertoires, the number of shared unique clonotypes was divided by the size of the smaller repertoire. Three approaches were used to assess repertoire richness: RTK rarefaction, the Chao1 estimator, and Recon v2.1 estimates of unobserved clonotypes. For all TCRbeta clonotypes obtained by the gDNA method from four donors, generation probabilities were computed with OLGA. Imported from immuneACCESS, the table was reduced by TCRdb to in-frame sequences with V and J called. These copies leave out some clones; in studies compared against another copy, an unresolved V gene accounts for under half, and the cause of the remainder is not known. That table furnishes V, J and clone size, whereas the DNA furnished D and trimming. For this sample the table gives some 2,400,000 clones, of which approximately 96% were detected only once. The ten biggest clones cover around 0.13% of the sample.

Concerning this clone itself: This clone's antigen is unknown. No per-base quality is available; no much larger clone lies one base away.

Broad study findings and their caveats: The genetic and exposure-history diversity represented was limited by the small number of donors. Clonotypes shared by all four sorted-subset donors showed higher generation probabilities than non-shared clonotypes. Sampling was restricted to blood, and TCR repertoires in tissue are likely to differ from TCR repertoires in blood. Incomplete sequencing was indicated by rarefaction of sorted-subset datasets, despite the large sequencing depth. Based on pairwise subsampling, the degree of clonotype sharing among donors was expected to be affected by sequencing depth. Naive subsets generally had larger estimated clonotype richness than memory subsets did. Across a few donors, 5% to 6% of naive CD4, around 3.3% of naive CD8, around 2.5% of memory CD4, and over 0.35% of memory CD8 clonotypes were shared.

From its cysteine to its phenylalanine, the CDR3 spans 13 amino acids. Only CDR3 DNA is held: 39 bases, read in frame from base 1. The germline V gene yields MNHEY for CDR1 and SVGAGI for CDR2. At the junction V is shortened by 4 bases and J by 7 bases; bases outside the gene matches: 2. The chain couples TRBV6-5 to TRBJ2-4; 9 bases in the junction line up with TRBD1. This TCR came from a man aged 18 to 29 in good health. The sequenced material came from naive CD4+ T cells sorted from blood. Taken with the paper, the label for cell subset or site translates to: CD45RA+ positively selected. The CDR3 protein sequence reads: CASSSTGGNIQYF. The nucleotide sequence is given as TGTGCCAGCAGTTCGACAGGGGGGAACATTCAGTACTTC.